These 4 T cell receptor beta chains came from one sample sequenced in a study of OX40 agonist ivuxolimab in advanced cancers. This table comes from immunoSEQ multiplex PCR, and its TCRdb copy is limited to in-frame clones, with some not included. The repertoire holds 95,000 or so clones, with roughly 84% as singletons. Source: CD4+ or CD8+ T cells sorted from blood, taken in a trial of the OX40 agonist ivuxolimab. The receptors originated from an adult with an advanced solid tumor such as melanoma, head and neck, liver or kidney cancer.

This rearrangement joins TRBV21-1 to TRBJ1-3. TRBV21-1 is a known pseudogene. The CDR3 totals 15 residues. The CDR3 here is CASSKGEGFGNTIYF. The CDR3 region has the DNA TGTGCCAGCAGCAAAGGGGAAGGGTTCGGAAACACCATATATTTT.

This clone was seen just once. The chain joins TRBV10-3 to TRBJ2-1; TRBD2 matches 11 bases. The CDR3 covers 18 residues. CDR1 and CDR2 from the germline V gene are ENHRY and SYGVKD. The V and J ends lost 3 bases and 9 bases, in that order; junction bases with no gene match: 16. Written as DNA, the CDR3 is TGTGCCATCAGTGAAGGCGTTAGCGGGAGGGCCCAGGGAGGTGAGCAGTTCTTC. It codes for CAISEGVSGRAQGGEQFF.

The table lists this clone with a count of one. The chain employs TRBV19 and TRBJ1-4, with D perhaps TRBD1 (5 bases). The length of the CDR3 is 16 residues. V was clipped by 6 bases and J by 0 bases, with 14 bases between them. From germline, CDR1 is LNHDA and CDR2 SQIVND (reference sequence). The CDR3 loop reads CASSPLGEATNEKLFF. For the CDR3, the DNA is TGTGCCAGTAGCCCTTTAGGGGAGGCAACTAATGAAAAACTGTTTTTT.

The chain has TRBV6-6 and TRBJ2-1; D not certain. The CDR3 totals 12 residues. Germline-derived CDR1 and CDR2 are MNHNY and SVGAGI (reference sequence). V was pared by 7 bases and J by 5 bases, with 9 bases between. CDR3 residues: CASKGSDNEQFF. For the CDR3, the DNA is TGTGCCAGCAAAGGGTCAGACAATGAGCAGTTCTTC.